This entry describes one T cell receptor beta chain. This entry is derived from a study of blood T cell repertoires in COVID-19. Source study methods: Estimation of nucleated cell counts relied on the amplification of reference gene primers. TCRdb's table, derived via immunoSEQ multiplex PCR, lists solely in-frame clones and lacks some. The DNA gave D and trimming, while V, J and clone size come from that table. The sample consists of 210,000 or so clones, 88% of them appearing once. The receptor's source is a man younger than 30 with active or convalescent COVID-19. The sequencing sample was made of peripheral blood.

The DNA for the CDR3 is TGTGCCAGCAGCGGGACTAGGTCGGTAAATGAGCAGTTCTTC. Its protein product is CASSGTRSVNEQFF. The chain recombines TRBV5-6 with TRBJ2-1; 8 positions agree with TRBD2. V dropped 4 bases and J dropped 7; count of bases not matched to a gene: 7. The CDR3 totals 14 residues. Germline V gene lookup returns CDR1 SGHDT and CDR2 YYEEEE.